The source of this T cell receptor beta chain is a study of cytomegalovirus exposure and HLA in healthy donors (TCRdb year 2017). Describing the broader study: An earlier analysis of approximately 600 of the donors reported approximately 290 Gb of sequence data and 117 million unique TCR beta sequences from roughly 180 million T cells. An early release that covered several hundred HLA-typed donors contained 300 to 350 gigabases of sequencing data and 65 million to 100 million unique TCR sequences. The genetic ancestry cluster associated with self-reported Caucasian donors included approximately 85% of the 398 genotyped donors. The study aimed to test whether cataloging public T cell receptors could reveal signatures of past pathogen exposure. Using immunosequencing, the study profiled T cell repertoires from 666 subjects and related those repertoires to cytomegalovirus serostatus. Along with the approximately 650-subject first cohort, a separate validation cohort of over a hundred different subjects was used. To predict cytomegalovirus infection status, the study brought together high-throughput TCR immunosequencing, statistical association of individual TCRs with disease status, and machine learning. A later analysis re-analyzed previously published TCR beta repertoires from 660 or so donors and added high-resolution HLA genotyping to study TCR occurrence patterns. Rather than drawing on any new phenotypic data, the later analysis identified candidate immune exposures from TCR beta sequences and the way those sequences occurred across donors. An earlier analysis of approximately 580 of the donors used high-throughput TCR beta sequencing to judge whether each TCR beta V gene segment behaved as functional or pseudogenic. Donor age, sex, ethnicity and CMV serostatus were compiled alongside the repertoire data. Genome-wide SNP genotypes for about 65% of the roughly 670 donors were used in a later genetic analysis, which treated that subset as a discovery cohort. Every repertoire in the discovery cohort had been generated on one and the same sequencing platform. HLA typing included class I and class II loci at four-digit resolution. Typing coverage varied by locus: about 620-640 donors for A, B, C, DRB1 and DQB1; under 550 for DQA1; nearly 610 for DPA1; some 470 for DPB1. Several DR-DQ haplotypes were treated as single units for association and clustering because of strong linkage in the cohort. Across some 400 genotyped donors of the cohort, an average of approximately 240,000 unique TCR beta nucleotide sequences per donor were sequenced, and roughly 18% of those sequences were non-productive.

The method was the immunoSEQ multiplex PCR assay. The multiplex PCR relied on a mix of 60 forward primers for TCR Vbeta segments and 13 reverse primers for TCR Jbeta segments. A multiplex PCR assay on genomic DNA amplified the CDR3 region of rearranged TCR beta genes. Amplified TCR beta libraries were sequenced as 87-base-pair reads on the Illumina HiSeq System. On the authors' methods: A later analysis counted about 80 million unique TCR beta chains across the roughly 700 repertoires, and some 11 million of these chains were shared by at least two donors. Raw reads were error-corrected and collapsed into unique sequences with a nearest-neighbor algorithm that merged closely related sequences to remove PCR and sequencing errors. To assign V, D and J gene segments, CDR3 sequences were aligned to IMGT reference sequences. Each retained sequence needed at least a six-nucleotide match to both a V gene segment and a J gene segment. A rearrangement counted as productive if the CDR3 had no stop codons and remained in frame with V and J, and every other rearrangement counted as non-productive. Following IMGT convention, CDR3 was defined as the stretch from the second conserved V-encoded cysteine up to the conserved J-encoded phenylalanine. The earlier analysis of 587 of the donors excluded sequences that lacked an unambiguous match to a single V gene segment. An earlier analysis of some 610 of the donors called V segments functional above 56.7% productive rearrangements and segregating when the between-donor standard deviation exceeded 5%. A statistical classification framework was built to diagnose cytomegalovirus status from the catalog of TCR beta chain sequences. In a later analysis, TCR nucleotide sequences were compared against IMGT/GENE-DB human TR gene sequences so that V and J genes could be assigned. In a later analysis, CDR3 sequences and most-parsimonious VDJ recombination scenarios were assigned using the TCRdist pipeline. In a later analysis, each TCR beta chain was defined by its CDR3 amino acid sequence together with its V-gene family, and reads lacking a unique V-gene family were excluded. To address suspected cross-contamination and a sequencing artifact, a later analysis removed over 500 highly shared, low-generation-probability nucleotide sequences. In a later analysis, a clonal expansion index for each public chain was calculated from normalized within-repertoire ranks of inferred template counts. In a later analysis, generation probabilities were computed with a VDJ recombination model fitted to out-of-frame rearrangements, and the resulting probabilities were checked against IGoR. In a later analysis, TCR-TCR, TCR-HLA and TCR-CMV co-occurrence was scored with hypergeometric tests, and a repertoire-size bias correction was applied to TCR pairs. In a later analysis, false discovery rates were estimated by permuting HLA or CMV assignments 20 times. In a later analysis, co-occurring TCRs were grouped with DBSCAN, and TCRdist sequence similarity was added when clustering was performed within HLA-allele-positive subsets. Repertoires with fewer than 30,000 or more than 120,000 public chains were left out of co-occurrence clustering, as were five repertoires with anomalous nucleotide sharing. Sourced from immuneACCESS, this table was stored by TCRdb with only in-frame sequences that have V and J called. A share of the clones is absent; for the studies checked, an unresolved V gene accounts for under half, and the remainder has no known explanation. The D gene and trimming were derived from the DNA, and the V and J assignments and clone size from that table. Recorded for this sample are 100,000 to 150,000 clones; more than 60% of them occurred a single time. Of the sample, approximately 3.6% is held by the ten largest clones.

The cohort was made up of 500 to 800 healthy bone marrow donors. At the time of sampling, every cohort member was nominally healthy, though immune exposures that went unrecorded were likely present. The donor was CMV seronegative and was included in the group of about 350 seronegative cohort members. Every donor gave a peripheral blood sample, and the peripheral blood mononuclear cells from that sample were used for TCR beta sequencing. Genomic DNA was extracted from the blood cell samples with the Qiagen DNeasy Blood Extraction Kit. Including the terminal cysteine and phenylalanine, the CDR3 comprises 16 residues. The retained sequence is limited to the CDR3, 48 bases, with the frame set at the first base. For this chain, trimming is 2 bases at the V end and 7 bases at the J end, and the number of junction bases without a gene match is 3. The CDR1 and CDR2 encoded by the germline V gene (reference sequence) are MNHNY and SVGAGI.

On this clone itself: The antigen this receptor binds is unknown. No qualities accompany the bases; no much larger clone lies one base away.

Here is what the overall study found, with its caveats: CMV serostatus was the only immune exposure information available for the cohort. The classifier was reported to diagnose cytomegalovirus status with high specificity and sensitivity in both the original and validation cohorts. A further reported finding was that TCR beta sequences accurately predicted the HLA-A and HLA-B alleles for most subjects in the first cohort. In this cohort, only TCR beta chains were sequenced, and detectable features were limited by the absence of alpha or paired-chain data. While some public TCRs were present in many individuals, most TCR sequences turned up only very rarely across donors. Specific HLA alleles were associated with 15,000 to 20,000 TCR beta sequences at a false discovery rate of 0.05 in a later analysis. In an earlier analysis of some 500 of the donors, most TCR beta V segments were observed in productive rearrangements about 90% or about 30% of the time, broadly matching IMGT annotations. In vitro tests confirmed that a few of the cytomegalovirus-associated TCR beta chains recognize cytomegalovirus antigens. In a later analysis, HLA-associated TCR beta chains were found to be more clonally expanded and to have lower generation probabilities than equally common non-associated chains. A total of about 180 TCR beta chains were listed by the study as associated with cytomegalovirus. A later analysis reported that several top co-occurrence clusters appeared linked to parvovirus B19, influenza, CMV and Epstein-Barr virus. The sequencing pipeline was judged likely to have produced a cluster of highly shared sequence variants as a technical artifact. When HLA alleles, especially DR and DQ, strongly co-occurred, attributing TCR associations to individual alleles was difficult. Because HLA typing was missing for some donors at each locus, association tests included only the typed subset. In a later genetic analysis, fewer N-insertions in productive TCRs were reported among donors in an Asian-associated ancestry cluster than the 666-donor mean. Some IMGT-functional V segments, including TRBV6-2 and TRBV6-3, could not be distinguished by the 87-base-pair reads and were therefore excluded. In a later genetic analysis, a missense DCLRE1C variant was associated with V-gene and J-gene trimming of TCR beta chains, and the association was replicated in an independent cohort. It was suggested by the authors that the approach could potentially be generalized to other disease states and immunological phenotypes. According to a later analysis, most CMV-associated TCR beta chains appeared to be HLA-restricted, and the HLA associations seemed to be driven largely by CMV exposure. Correlated functional status among segregating V segments might be attributable to linkage disequilibrium, but an unknown experimental factor could not be ruled out. The earlier analysis of approximately 540 of the donors excluded some 15 rarely observed V segments, including chromosome 9 orphons, because counts were too low. The presence/absence analyses assumed that sequencing depth was roughly uniform across donors, and that assumption may not be true. In a later analysis, the rate of TCR association differed among HLA loci, with DRB1 alleles having the most associated TCRs and HLA-C alleles having the fewest.

Sequencing was carried out using PBMCs. This receptor was obtained from a man in his thirties or forties in good health and CMV-seronegative. The receptor chain draws on TRBV6-6 and TRBJ2-1; the central 15 bases match TRBD2. The nucleotides read TGTGCCAGCAGTTACCCCGGGACTAGCGGGAGGAATGAGCAGTTCTTC. The encoded protein is CASSYPGTSGRNEQFF.